This entry describes one T cell receptor beta chain. The antigen this receptor binds is unknown. Qualities for individual bases were not recorded, and no much larger clone is one base off. The trial excluded patients who had a history of autoimmune disease or were on systemic immunosuppression. In every dose cohort, peripheral blood was drawn for TCR sequencing at baseline, cycle 4 day 1, and cycle 7 day 1. The samples were taken from a phase I, first-in-human, multicenter, open-label dose-escalation trial of ivuxolimab. Adults with locally advanced or metastatic melanoma, renal cell, hepatocellular, or head and neck squamous cell carcinoma were enrolled in the trial. Before TCR sequencing, CD4+ T cells and CD8+ T cells from peripheral blood were sorted into separate populations. These data are taken from a study of OX40 agonist ivuxolimab in advanced cancers. With respect to the entire study: Ivuxolimab was an agonistic, fully human IgG2 monoclonal antibody directed against OX40 (CD134), a costimulatory receptor. Intravenous ivuxolimab was administered to patients every 2 weeks at six dose levels: 0.01, 0.1, 0.3, 1.5, 3 and 10 mg/kg. Among the approximately 54 dose-escalation patients, about 20 had hepatocellular carcinoma, approximately 15 melanoma, 9 renal cell carcinoma and 9 head and neck cancer. A male proportion of 82.7% and a mean age of 60 years, ranging from roughly 23 to 90, were recorded for the dose-escalation cohort. Patients were allowed to have had prior anti-PD-1, anti-PD-L1 or anti-CTLA-4 therapy, and 30% to 50% of the dose-escalation patients had previously received checkpoint inhibitors. Partial responses occurred in three dose-escalation patients: two with cutaneous melanoma and one with hepatocellular carcinoma. The point of sequencing TCRbeta in the periphery was to test whether ivuxolimab changed TCR sequence diversity and drove clonal T-cell expansion. The monotherapy dose-escalation portion (N ≈ 52 patients) of the phase I ivuxolimab trial is reported in the paper.

To sequence the TCRbeta CDR3 region, genomic DNA was isolated from the sorted cells. The immunoSEQ Assay was used for sequencing of TCRbeta CDR3 regions. TCRdb retrieved this table from immuneACCESS and kept in-frame rearrangements only. Not all clones are present; in checked studies, unresolved V genes account for under half, and no reason is known for the remainder. The sample table records tens of thousands of clones; 70% to 90% of these occur just once. In total, the top ten clones hold 0.25% to 0.3% of the sample. The CDR3, cysteine through phenylalanine, is 11 amino acids long. The retained sequence is limited to the CDR3, 33 bases, with the frame set at the first base. Via the germline V gene (reference sequence), CDR1 is LNHDA and CDR2 SQIVND. The germline ends are 7 bases apart after V is trimmed by 4 bases and J by 6 bases. Findings and caveats that apply to the study as a whole: Low levels of normalized T-cell clonal expansion were also seen in some nonresponding patients. Partial responders in the 0.1-3.0 mg/kg groups had among the lowest normalized peripheral clonal expansion, especially among CD8+ T cells. At doses of 0.1 to 3.0 mg/kg, clonal expansion of both CD4+ and CD8+ T cells in blood was seen between baseline and week 6. After ivuxolimab, expanded clones were on average more numerous among CD8+ T cells than among CD4+ T cells. Antigen specificity was not determined for the clonally expanded peripheral T cells.

This receptor was obtained from an adult with an advanced solid tumor such as melanoma, head and neck, liver or kidney cancer. The sequence is built from TRBV19 and TRBJ2-7; the D gene cannot be resolved reliably. Specimen: CD4+ or CD8+ T cells sorted from blood, collected in a trial of the OX40 agonist ivuxolimab. Read as DNA, the sequence is TGTGCCAGTAGTAAGTCCGTCGAGCAGTACTTC. It specifies CASSKSVEQYF.